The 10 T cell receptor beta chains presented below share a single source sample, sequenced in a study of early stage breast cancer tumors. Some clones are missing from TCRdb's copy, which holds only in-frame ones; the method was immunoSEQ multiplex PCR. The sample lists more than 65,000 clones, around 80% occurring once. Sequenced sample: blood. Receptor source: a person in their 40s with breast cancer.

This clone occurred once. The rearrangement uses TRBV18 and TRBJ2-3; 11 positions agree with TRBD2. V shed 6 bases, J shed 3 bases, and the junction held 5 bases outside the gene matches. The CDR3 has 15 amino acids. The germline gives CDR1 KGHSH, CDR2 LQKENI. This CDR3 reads CASSPRTSGTDTQYF. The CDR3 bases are TGTGCCAGCTCTCCTCGGACTAGCGGGACAGATACGCAGTATTTT.

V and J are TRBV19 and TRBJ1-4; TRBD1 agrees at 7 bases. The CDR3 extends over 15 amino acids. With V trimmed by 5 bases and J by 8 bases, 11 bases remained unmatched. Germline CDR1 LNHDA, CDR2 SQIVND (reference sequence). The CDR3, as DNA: TGTGCCAGTAGTCCTACCGACAGGACAGGAGAAAAACTGTTTTTT. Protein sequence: CASSPTDRTGEKLFF. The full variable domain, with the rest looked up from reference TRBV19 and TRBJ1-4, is DGGITQSPKYLFRKEGQNVTLSCEQNLNHDAMYWYRQDPGQGLRLIYYSQIVNDFQKGDIAEGYSVSREKKESFPLTVTSAQKNPTAFYLCASSPTDRTGEKLFFGSGTQLSVL.

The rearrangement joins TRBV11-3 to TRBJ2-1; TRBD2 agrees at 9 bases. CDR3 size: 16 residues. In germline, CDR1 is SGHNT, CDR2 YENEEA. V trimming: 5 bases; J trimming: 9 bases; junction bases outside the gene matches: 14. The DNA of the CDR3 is TGTGCCAGCAGCCATAGTCCTAGCGGGGAGGTTTTTGAGCAGTTCTTC. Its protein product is CASSHSPSGEVFEQFF.

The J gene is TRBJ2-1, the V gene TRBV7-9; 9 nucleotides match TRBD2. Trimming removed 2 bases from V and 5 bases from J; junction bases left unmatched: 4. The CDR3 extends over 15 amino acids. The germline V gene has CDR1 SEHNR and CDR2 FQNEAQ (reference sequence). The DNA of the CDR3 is TGTGCCAGCAGCTTAAGGACTAGCGAACACAATGAGCAGTTCTTC. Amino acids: CASSLRTSEHNEQFF. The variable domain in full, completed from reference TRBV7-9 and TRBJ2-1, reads DTGVSQNPRHKITKRGQNVTFRCDPISEHNRLYWYRQTLGQGPEFLTYFQNEAQLEKSRLLSDRFSAERPKGSFSTLEIQRTEQGDSAMYLCASSLRTSEHNEQFFGPGTRLTVL.

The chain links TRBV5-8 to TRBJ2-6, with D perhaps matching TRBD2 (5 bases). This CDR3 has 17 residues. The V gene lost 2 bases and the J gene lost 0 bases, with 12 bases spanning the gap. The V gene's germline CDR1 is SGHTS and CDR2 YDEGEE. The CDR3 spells CASSFGAAYSGANVLTF. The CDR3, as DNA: TGTGCCAGCAGCTTTGGAGCGGCGTACTCTGGGGCCAACGTCCTGACTTTC.

DNA for the CDR3: TGTGCCAGCAGCTTAGGGGTTTACGAGACCCAGTACTTC. Protein: CASSLGVYETQYF. The chain links TRBV7-6 to TRBJ2-5; no clear D gene. The CDR3 is made up of 13 amino acids. CDR1 SGHVS and CDR2 FNYEAQ come from the germline V gene. V was clipped by 1 base and J by 5 bases, with 8 bases between them.

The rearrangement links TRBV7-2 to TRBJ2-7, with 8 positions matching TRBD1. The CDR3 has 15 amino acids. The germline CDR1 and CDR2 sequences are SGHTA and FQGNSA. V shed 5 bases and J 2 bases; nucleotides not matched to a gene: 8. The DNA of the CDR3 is TGTGCCAGCAGCCCCATGGCAGGGGGCCCCTACGAGCAGTACTTC. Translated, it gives CASSPMAGGPYEQYF.

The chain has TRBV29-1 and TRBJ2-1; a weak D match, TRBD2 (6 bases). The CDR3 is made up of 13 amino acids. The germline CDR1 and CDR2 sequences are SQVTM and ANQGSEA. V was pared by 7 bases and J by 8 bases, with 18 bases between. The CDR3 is CSGGINQGHEQFF. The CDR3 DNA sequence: TGCAGCGGCGGGATTAATCAGGGACATGAGCAGTTCTTC.

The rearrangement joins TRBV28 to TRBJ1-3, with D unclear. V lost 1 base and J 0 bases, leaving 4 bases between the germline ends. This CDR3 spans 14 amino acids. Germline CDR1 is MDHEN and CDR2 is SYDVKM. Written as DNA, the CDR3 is TGTGCCAGCAGTTTATCCAACTCTGGAAACACCATATATTTT. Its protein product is CASSLSNSGNTIYF. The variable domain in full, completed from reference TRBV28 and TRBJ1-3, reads DVKVTQSSRYLVKRTGEKVFLECVQDMDHENMFWYRQDPGLGLRLIYFSYDVKMKEKGDIPEGYSVSREKKERFSLILESASTNQTSMYLCASSLSNSGNTIYFGEGSWLTVV.

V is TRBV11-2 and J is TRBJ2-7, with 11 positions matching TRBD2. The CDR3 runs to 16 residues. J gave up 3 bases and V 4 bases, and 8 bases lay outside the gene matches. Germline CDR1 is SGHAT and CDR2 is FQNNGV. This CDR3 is CASSSRGGLAVYEQYF. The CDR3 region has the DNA TGTGCCAGCAGCTCTCGTGGGGGACTAGCGGTCTACGAGCAGTACTTC.